This T cell receptor (beta chain) was sequenced for a study of shared clonotypes between healthy human individuals. The table came from immunoSEQ multiplex PCR; TCRdb's copy has only in-frame clones and leaves some out. In the table there are roughly 850,000 clones, roughly 96% of which are singletons. This clone was found once. Only CD45RO-negative cells positively selected for CCR7 counted as naive CD8 cells, so terminally differentiated effector memory CD45RA+ cells were excluded. The specimen sequenced was naive CD8+ T cells sorted from blood. The source is a man aged 25-40 years in good health.

The CDR3 nucleotides are TGTGCCAGCACTAAACTGGGGGAGCAGTACTTC. Protein sequence: CASTKLGEQYF. The chain carries TRBV6-5 and TRBJ2-7; no clear D gene. Germline CDR1 MNHEY, CDR2 SVGAGI. The CDR3 contains 11 residues. Trimming removed 7 bases from V and 7 bases from J, with 11 bases in between.